The 16 T cell receptor beta chains given below trace back to one sample, sequenced in a study of T cells in Graves' hyperthyroidism and ophthalmopathy. Amplified TCR beta CDR3 regions derived from RNA transcripts. With the HTBI primer set, the TCR CDR3 went through a first round of RT-PCR. Each CDR3 protein is one row after TCRdb ran MiXCR on the multiplex PCR reads. The sample holds hundreds of thousands of distinct CDR3 sequences; 20% are singletons and the top ten take about half. What was sequenced was blood. The source of these receptors is a man aged 35 to 55 with Graves' ophthalmopathy.

The genes are TRBV20-1 and TRBJ1-1; D call uncertain. Trimming pared 6 bases from V and 1 base from J, leaving 15 bases between. Germline CDR1 reads DFQATT; CDR2 reads SNEGSKA (reference sequence). This CDR3 is built from 14 residues. The CDR3 protein is CSALVHGKNTEAFF. The CDR3 nucleotides are TGCAGTGCCCTGGTACACGGAAAGAACACTGAAGCTTTCTTT.

This clonotype was picked up many times. The chain carries TRBV7-9 and TRBJ2-3, with a possible D match to TRBD1 (5 bases). The ends were cut back, 4 bases at V and 4 bases at J, with 9 bases in the middle. The CDR3 runs to 13 residues. Germline CDR1 is SEHNR and CDR2 is FQNEAQ (reference sequence). The CDR3 spells CASSSPGSDTQYF. For the CDR3, the DNA is TGTGCCAGCAGCTCGCCAGGGTCAGATACGCAGTATTTT.

This sequence joins TRBV30 and TRBJ2-2; unclear D gene. Germline-derived CDR1 and CDR2 are GTSNPN and SVGIG (reference sequence). V lost 5 bases, J lost 2 bases, and 12 bases lay in between. There are 14 residues in the CDR3. CDR3 sequence: CAWAELINTGELFF. The CDR3 DNA reads as TGTGCCTGGGCGGAACTAATCAACACCGGGGAGCTGTTTTTT.

This rearrangement joins TRBV9 to TRBJ2-2; D is ambiguous. The CDR3 sequence is 14 residues long. Trimming took off 0 bases at V and 3 bases at J, with 6 bases between the two ends. In germline, CDR1 is SGDLS, CDR2 YYNGEE. The CDR3 loop is CASSVAEDTGELFF. The CDR3 DNA reads as TGTGCCAGCAGCGTAGCTGAGGACACCGGGGAGCTGTTTTTT.

The sample holds a few counts of this clonotype. V gene TRBV5-1 combines with J gene TRBJ1-6; possibly TRBD1 for D (5 bases). The germline V gene encodes CDR1 SGHRS and CDR2 YFSETQ. The V gene lost 1 base and the J gene lost 6 bases, with 8 bases spanning the gap. The CDR3 extends over 14 amino acids. The CDR3 loop reads CASSLTGLNSPLHF. CDR3 nucleotides: TGCGCCAGCAGCTTGACAGGTCTTAATTCACCCCTCCACTTT.

V gene TRBV5-8 combines with J gene TRBJ2-3; 8 nucleotides agree with TRBD1. This CDR3 is built from 14 residues. Germline V lookup: CDR1 SGHTS, CDR2 YDEGEE. The ends lost 2 bases at V and 6 bases at J; junction bases unmatched: 5. CDR3 sequence reads: CASSFDRGRDTQYF. In nucleotides, the CDR3 is TGTGCCAGCAGCTTTGACAGGGGAAGGGATACGCAGTATTTT.

The V call is TRBV4-2, the J call TRBJ2-7, with TRBD2 matching over 13 bases. V lost 4 bases and J lost 2; bases outside the gene matches: 5. The CDR3 totals 16 residues. The germline CDR1 and CDR2 sequences are LGHNA and YNFKEQ. CDR3 DNA: TGTGCCAGCAGCCCGGGACTAGCGGGGACGACCTACGAGCAGTACTTC. Its translation: CASSPGLAGTTYEQYF.

This clonotype was seen more than once but under ten times. CDR3 DNA: TGTGCCATCAGGGGCGGGCCTCAAGGGGACTACGAGCAGTACTTC. Its translation is CAIRGGPQGDYEQYF. The rearrangement links TRBV10-3 to TRBJ2-7; D tentatively reads TRBD1 or TRBD2 (5 bases each). V lost 6 bases to trimming and J lost 3 bases, with 18 bases between them. The CDR3 runs 15 residues. Germline CDR1 and CDR2: ENHRY and SYGVKD.

The CDR3 protein is CASLGVLSGANVLTF. As DNA, the CDR3 is TGCGCCAGCCTGGGGGTACTGTCTGGGGCCAACGTCCTGACTTTC. The V gene is TRBV4-1, the J gene TRBJ2-6; perhaps D is TRBD1 or TRBD2 (5 bases each). CDR1 and CDR2 (germline): MGHRA, YSYEKL. This CDR3 is built from 15 residues. V lost 8 bases, J lost 1 base, and 12 bases lay in between.

This clonotype was picked up a small number of times. The rearrangement joins TRBV11-2 to TRBJ2-7; D remains ambiguous. V was cut by 3 bases and J by 0 bases, with 6 bases left in between. The germline V gene has CDR1 SGHAT and CDR2 FQNNGV. The CDR3 runs 13 residues. CDR3 sequence (DNA): TGTGCCAGCAGCTTCACAGACTCCTACGAGCAGTACTTC. It is translated as CASSFTDSYEQYF.

The rearrangement uses TRBV7-6 and TRBJ2-3; no clear D gene. The germline V and J ends were trimmed by 5 bases and 6 bases, with 12 bases remaining between them. CDR1 and CDR2 (germline): SGHVS, FNYEAQ. The CDR3 is 13 amino acids. The CDR3 DNA sequence: TGTGCCAGCAGCCTTAACCTAAAGGATACGCAGTATTTT. Translation gives CASSLNLKDTQYF.

This clonotype was picked up a small number of times. V gene TRBV20-1 combines with J gene TRBJ2-1, with TRBD2 identical over 8 bases. J was trimmed by 6 bases and V by 5 bases; bases with no gene match: 15. Per the germline V gene, CDR1 is DFQATT and CDR2 is SNEGSKA (reference sequence). This CDR3 contains 16 residues. The CDR3 sequence: CSAFRPRAGGPNEQFF. CDR3 in DNA: TGCAGTGCTTTCCGCCCTAGGGCGGGAGGCCCCAATGAGCAGTTCTTC.

Points on this clonotype: Since a much larger clone is just one base distant, this may be a read error. The chain employs TRBV20-1 and TRBJ1-1; D not certain. The germline V gene encodes CDR1 DFQATT and CDR2 SNEGSKA (reference sequence). The CDR3 is 12 residues long. CDR3 sequence reads: CRPWESGTEASF. The CDR3 nucleotides read TGCAGGCCTTGGGAGTCAGGCACTGAAGCTTCCTTT.

V and J are TRBV5-1 and TRBJ2-3, with no clear D. This CDR3 is built from 16 residues. Germline V lookup: CDR1 SGHRS, CDR2 YFSETQ. V was trimmed by 0 bases and J by 2 bases, leaving 13 bases between them. CDR3 bases: TGCGCCAGCAGCTTGGCTCTTCGGCAGGACACAGATACGCAGTATTTT. Its protein product is CASSLALRQDTDTQYF.

This clonotype was seen a handful of times. CDR3 bases: TGCAGTGCTAGAGATTCCCGGCTTGGGGGGTACGAGCAGTACTTC. Protein: CSARDSRLGGYEQYF. The chain links TRBV20-1 to TRBJ2-7; a possible D gene is TRBD2 (6 bases). Between the trimmed V and J ends, which lost 0 bases and 4 bases, there was a span of 16 bases. CDR3 length equals 15 residues. Germline CDR1 DFQATT, CDR2 SNEGSKA (reference sequence).

This clonotype was picked up many times. CDR3 loop: CAWNTVFGLGEKLFF. CDR3 DNA: TGTGCCTGGAATACCGTCTTCGGACTGGGGGAAAAACTGTTTTTT. The gene calls are TRBV30 and TRBJ1-4; D is unresolved. The CDR3 contains 15 residues. Looked up from germline, CDR1 is GTSNPN and CDR2 is SVGIG (reference sequence). The ends were cut back, 4 bases at V and 8 bases at J, with 20 bases in the middle.